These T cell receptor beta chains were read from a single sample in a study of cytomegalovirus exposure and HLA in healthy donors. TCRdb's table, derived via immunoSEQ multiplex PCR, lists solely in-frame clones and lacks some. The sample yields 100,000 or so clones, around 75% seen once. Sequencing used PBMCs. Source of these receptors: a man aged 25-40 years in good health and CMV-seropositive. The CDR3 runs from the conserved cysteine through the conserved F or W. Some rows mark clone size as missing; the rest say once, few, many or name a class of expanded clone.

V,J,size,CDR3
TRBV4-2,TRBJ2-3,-,CASSPKPGLAGLTDTQYF
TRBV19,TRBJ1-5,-,CASSIGQGFNQPQHF
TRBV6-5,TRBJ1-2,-,CASSYQDKLNGYTF
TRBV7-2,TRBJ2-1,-,CASTQPRGLGEQFF
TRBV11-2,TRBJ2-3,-,CASSPGAGGGDTQYF
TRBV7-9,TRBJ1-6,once,CASSPGQSNSPLHF
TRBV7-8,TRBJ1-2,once,CASGVGTANYGYTF
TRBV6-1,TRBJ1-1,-,CASWHRVGNTEAFF
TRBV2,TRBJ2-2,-,CASILGLAGIGELFF
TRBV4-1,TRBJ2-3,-,CASSQVLASTDTQYF
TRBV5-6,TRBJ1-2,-,CASSLIQNYGYTF
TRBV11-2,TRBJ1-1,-,CASSPPGMDTEAFF
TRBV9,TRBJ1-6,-,CASSPRTGNNSPLHF
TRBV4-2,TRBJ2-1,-,CASSQFQQGDEQFF
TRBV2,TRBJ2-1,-,CASSEGQGTYNEQFF
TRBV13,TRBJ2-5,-,CASSPFTSGGKQETQYF
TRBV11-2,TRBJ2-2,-,CASSLDSGSGELFF
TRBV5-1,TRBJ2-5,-,CASSLVPSGGQETQYF
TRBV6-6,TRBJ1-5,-,CASSFQYNQPQHF
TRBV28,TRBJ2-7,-,CATGGTLSYEQYF
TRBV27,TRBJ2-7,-,CASGLAGAYEQYF
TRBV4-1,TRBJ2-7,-,CASSQGLAGYYEQYF
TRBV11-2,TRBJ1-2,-,CASSLQVYYGYTF
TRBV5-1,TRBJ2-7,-,CASGGTGSYEQYF
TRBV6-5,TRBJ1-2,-,CASSFNRGYGYTF
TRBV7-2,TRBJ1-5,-,CASSPPPGNGNQPQHF
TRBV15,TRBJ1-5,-,CATRPGTGIEPQHF
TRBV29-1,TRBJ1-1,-,CSVSNRENTEAFF
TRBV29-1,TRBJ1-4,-,CSARTGTATNEKLFF
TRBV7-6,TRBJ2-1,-,CASSLFVAGALNEQFF
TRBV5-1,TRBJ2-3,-,CASSPGESTDTQYF
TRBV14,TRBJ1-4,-,CASSQDPSRGKLFF
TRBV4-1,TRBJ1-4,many,CASSHNRVGEKLFF
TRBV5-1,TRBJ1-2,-,CASSPGTGDYGYTF
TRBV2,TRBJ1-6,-,CASGNTGGQPLHF
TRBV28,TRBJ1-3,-,CASSLSGTPISGNTIYF
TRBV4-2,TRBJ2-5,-,CASSHGPGQYTQETQYF
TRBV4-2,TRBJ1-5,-,CASSQDGGQSNQPQHF
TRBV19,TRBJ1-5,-,CASNQGQTLKQPQHF
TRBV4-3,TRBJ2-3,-,CASSPRGRAGADTQYF
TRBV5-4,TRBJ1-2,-,CASRPSGELGYTF
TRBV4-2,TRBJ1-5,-,CASSAFTGQGLNQPQHF
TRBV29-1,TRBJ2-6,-,CSVTDTFRSGANVLTF